The subject of this entry is one T cell receptor (beta chain). Its antigen is currently unknown. The TCRdb protein fails to match the DNA translation at residue 13; the protein reported here was translated from the DNA. Germline and genes: mouse. Read coverage stops 3 residues before the CDR3 terminus; the germline J gene supplies the remainder. This entry is derived from a study of CD8+ T cells in alopecia areata. About the research overall: Skin from roughly 6-13-month-old C3H/HeJ graft donors with spontaneous alopecia went to approximately 6-11-week-old female C3H/HeJ mice. Study-wide results and caveats: Higher clonality was seen in lesional scalp than in normal scalp, especially in alopecia totalis/universalis.

Trimming at V came to 1 base and at J to 3 bases, leaving 6 bases not matched to a gene. CDR1 is SGHSA, CDR2 FRNQAP, per germline. The CDR3 loop spans 16 amino acids. Markers used for sorting pooled cutaneous lymph node cells were CD4, CD8alpha, NKG2D, NKG2ACE and others. RNA extraction was followed by reverse transcription into cDNA, which acted as the sequencing template. Assay used: immunoSEQ multiplex PCR; TCRdb lists only in-frame clones, some missing. The profile covers around 20,000 clones, none occurring a single time. This receptor was taken from a C3H/HeJ mouse with alopecia areata. For the strain, the MHC haplotype given is H2-k. Sample: CD8+ T cells sorted from a lymph node. V is TRBV16 and J is TRBJ1-3, with 7 positions matching TRBD1. The part of the CDR3 DNA that was read is TGTGCAAGCAGCTTAGGACAGGGAGGTGATGGAAATACG. Its protein is CASSLGQGGDGNT. The full CDR3 protein is CASSLGQGGDGNTLYF.